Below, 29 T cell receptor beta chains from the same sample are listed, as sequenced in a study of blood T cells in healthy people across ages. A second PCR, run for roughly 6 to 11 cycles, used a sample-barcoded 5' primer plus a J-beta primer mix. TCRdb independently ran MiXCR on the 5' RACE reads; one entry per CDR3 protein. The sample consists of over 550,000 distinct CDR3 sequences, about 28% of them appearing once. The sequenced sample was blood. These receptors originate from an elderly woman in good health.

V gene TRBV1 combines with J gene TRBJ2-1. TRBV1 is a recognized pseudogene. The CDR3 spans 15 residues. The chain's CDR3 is CTSSPGAGFYNEQFF. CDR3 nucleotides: TGCACCAGCAGCCCCGGTGCCGGATTCTACAATGAGCAGTTCTTC.

The CDR3 protein is CSAVHTGLSYEQYF. The CDR3, as DNA: TGCAGTGCTGTTCACACAGGGCTCTCCTACGAGCAGTACTTC. The gene calls are TRBV20-1 and TRBJ2-7, with a weak D call TRBD1 (6 bases). Trimming pared 5 bases from V and 0 bases from J, leaving 14 bases between. The germline V gene has CDR1 DFQATT and CDR2 SNEGSKA (reference sequence). This CDR3 comprises 14 residues.

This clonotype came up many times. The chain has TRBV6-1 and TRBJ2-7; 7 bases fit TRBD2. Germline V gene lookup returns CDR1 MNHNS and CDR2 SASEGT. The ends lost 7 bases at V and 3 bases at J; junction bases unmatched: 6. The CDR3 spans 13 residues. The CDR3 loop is CASTWTGGYEQYF. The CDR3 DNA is TGTGCCAGCACCTGGACGGGGGGCTACGAGCAGTACTTC.

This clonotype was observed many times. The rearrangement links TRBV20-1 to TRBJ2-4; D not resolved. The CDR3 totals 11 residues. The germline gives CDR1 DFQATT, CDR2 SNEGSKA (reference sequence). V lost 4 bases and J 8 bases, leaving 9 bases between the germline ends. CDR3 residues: CSATHRDIQYF. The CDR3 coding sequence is TGCAGTGCTACTCATCGGGACATTCAGTACTTC.

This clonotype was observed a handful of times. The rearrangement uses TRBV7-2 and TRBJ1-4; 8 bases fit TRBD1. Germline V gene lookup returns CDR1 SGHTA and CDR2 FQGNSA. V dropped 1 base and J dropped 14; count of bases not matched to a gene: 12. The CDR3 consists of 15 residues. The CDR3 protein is CASSLDRSGGRHLFF. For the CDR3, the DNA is TGTGCCAGCAGCTTAGATAGGTCAGGGGGCCGACATCTGTTTTTT.

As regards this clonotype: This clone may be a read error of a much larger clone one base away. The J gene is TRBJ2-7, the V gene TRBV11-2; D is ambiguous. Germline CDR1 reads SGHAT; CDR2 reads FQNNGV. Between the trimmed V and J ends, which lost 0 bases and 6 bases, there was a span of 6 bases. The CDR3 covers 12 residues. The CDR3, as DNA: TGTGCCAGCAGCTTAGATGCACTCGAGCAGTACTTC. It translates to CASSLDALEQYF.

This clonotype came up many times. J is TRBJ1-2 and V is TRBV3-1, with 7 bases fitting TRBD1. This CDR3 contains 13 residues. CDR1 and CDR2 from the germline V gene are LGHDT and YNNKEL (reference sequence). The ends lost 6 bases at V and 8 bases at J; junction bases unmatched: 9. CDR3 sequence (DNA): TGTGCCAGCAGTTCTGACAGGGATGGAGGCTACACCTTC. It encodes CASSSDRDGGYTF.

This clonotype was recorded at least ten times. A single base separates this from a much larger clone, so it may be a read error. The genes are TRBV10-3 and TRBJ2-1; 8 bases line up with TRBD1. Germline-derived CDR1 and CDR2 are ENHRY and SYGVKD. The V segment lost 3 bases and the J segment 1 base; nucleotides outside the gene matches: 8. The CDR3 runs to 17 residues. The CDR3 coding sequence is TGTGCCATCAGTGACCCGGGACAGGTGGATTCCTACAATGAGCAGTTCTTC. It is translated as CAISDPGQVDSYNEQFF.

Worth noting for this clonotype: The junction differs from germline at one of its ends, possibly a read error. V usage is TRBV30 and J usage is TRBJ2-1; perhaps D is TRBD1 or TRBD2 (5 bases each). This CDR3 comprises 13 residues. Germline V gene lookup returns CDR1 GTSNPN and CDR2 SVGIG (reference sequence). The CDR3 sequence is CHHQPGQGYEQFF. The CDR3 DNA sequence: TGCCACCACCAGCCGGGGCAGGGATACGAGCAGTTCTTC.

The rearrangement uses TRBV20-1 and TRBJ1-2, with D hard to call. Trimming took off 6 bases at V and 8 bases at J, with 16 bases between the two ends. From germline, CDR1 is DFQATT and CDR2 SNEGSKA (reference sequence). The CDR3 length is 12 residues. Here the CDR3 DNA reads TGCAGTGCACCGGAAAGGGTCTTGGGCTACACCTTC. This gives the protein CSAPERVLGYTF.

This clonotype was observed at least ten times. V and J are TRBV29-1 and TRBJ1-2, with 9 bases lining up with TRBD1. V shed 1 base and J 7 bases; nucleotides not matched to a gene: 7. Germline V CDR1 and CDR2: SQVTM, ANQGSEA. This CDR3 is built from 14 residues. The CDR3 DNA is TGCAGCGTTGAAGGGAGCCGGGACAGGGTTGGCTACACCTTC. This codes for CSVEGSRDRVGYTF.

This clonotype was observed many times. The CDR3 loop is CASSVVAGSRGDTQYF. The CDR3 DNA is TGTGCCAGCAGCGTAGTAGCGGGGAGTAGGGGGGATACGCAGTATTTT. The chain employs TRBV9 and TRBJ2-3, with 8 bases identical to TRBD2. Germline V CDR1 and CDR2: SGDLS, YYNGEE. The CDR3 spans 16 residues. Trimming removed 0 bases from V and 6 bases from J; junction bases left unmatched: 9.

The CDR3 sequence is CASSILGTADTEAFF. The CDR3, as DNA: TGTGCCAGCAGTATCCTCGGGACGGCCGACACTGAAGCTTTCTTT. The chain employs TRBV2 and TRBJ1-1; D is possibly TRBD1 (5 bases). The CDR3 is 15 residues long. The ends were cut back, 5 bases at V and 3 bases at J, with 16 bases in the middle. The V gene's germline CDR1 is SNHLY and CDR2 FYNNEI.

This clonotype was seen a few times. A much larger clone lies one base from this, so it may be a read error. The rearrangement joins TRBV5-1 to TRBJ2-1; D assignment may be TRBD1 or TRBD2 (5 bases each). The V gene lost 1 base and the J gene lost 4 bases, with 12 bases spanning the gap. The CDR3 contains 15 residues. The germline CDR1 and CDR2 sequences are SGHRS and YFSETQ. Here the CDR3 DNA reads TGCGCCAGCAGCTTGCGGGACCCGACATACAATGAGCAGTTCTTC. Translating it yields CASSLRDPTYNEQFF.

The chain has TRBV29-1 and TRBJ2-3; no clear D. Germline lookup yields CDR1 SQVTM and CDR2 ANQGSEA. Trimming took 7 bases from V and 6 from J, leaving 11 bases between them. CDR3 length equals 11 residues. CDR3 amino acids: CSAPFGDTQYF. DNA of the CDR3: TGCAGCGCGCCATTCGGGGATACGCAGTATTTT.

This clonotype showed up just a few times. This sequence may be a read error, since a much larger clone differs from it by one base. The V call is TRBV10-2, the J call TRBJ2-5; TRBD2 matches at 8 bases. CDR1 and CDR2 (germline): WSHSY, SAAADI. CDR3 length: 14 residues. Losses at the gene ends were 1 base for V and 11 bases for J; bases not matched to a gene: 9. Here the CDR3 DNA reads TGCGCCAGCAGTGAGTTCCGGACTAGCCGTGAGCAGTACTTC. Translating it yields CASSEFRTSREQYF.

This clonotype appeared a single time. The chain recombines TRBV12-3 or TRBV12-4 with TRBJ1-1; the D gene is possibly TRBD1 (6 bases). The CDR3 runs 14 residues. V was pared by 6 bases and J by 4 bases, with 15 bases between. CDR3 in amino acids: CASRLYGGATEAFF. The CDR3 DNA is TGTGCCAGCAGGTTATATGGGGGCGCCACTGAAGCTTTCTTT.

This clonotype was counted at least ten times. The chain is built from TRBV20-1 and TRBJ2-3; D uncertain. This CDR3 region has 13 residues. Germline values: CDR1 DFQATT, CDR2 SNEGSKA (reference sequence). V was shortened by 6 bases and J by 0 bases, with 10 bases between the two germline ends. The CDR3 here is CSAAGVSTDTQYF. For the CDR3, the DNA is TGCAGTGCCGCAGGCGTTAGCACAGATACGCAGTATTTT.

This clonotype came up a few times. This CDR3 is CASSQVASGYIEQYF. Written as DNA, the CDR3 is TGTGCCAGCAGCCAAGTGGCTAGCGGGTACATTGAGCAGTACTTC. The chain is built from TRBV14 and TRBJ2-7, with 8 nucleotides matching TRBD2. Unmatched junction bases numbered 9, after V lost 1 base and J lost 7 bases. CDR1 SGHDN and CDR2 FVKESK come from the germline V gene. The CDR3 spans 15 residues.

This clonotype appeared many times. The CDR3 here is CASSLARGTDTQYF. The CDR3 DNA sequence: TGTGCCAGCAGCTTAGCCAGGGGCACAGATACGCAGTATTTT. This sequence joins TRBV11-2 and TRBJ2-3, with D tentatively TRBD1 (5 bases). This CDR3 spans 14 amino acids. V lost 1 base, J lost 1 base, and 6 bases lay in between. The V gene's germline CDR1 is SGHAT and CDR2 FQNNGV.

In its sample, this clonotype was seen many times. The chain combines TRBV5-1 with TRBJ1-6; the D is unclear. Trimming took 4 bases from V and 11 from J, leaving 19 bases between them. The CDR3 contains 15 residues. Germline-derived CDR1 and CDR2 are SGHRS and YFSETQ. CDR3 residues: CASSERTRDVAPLHF. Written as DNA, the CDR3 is TGCGCCAGCAGCGAAAGGACGCGGGATGTTGCACCCCTCCACTTT.

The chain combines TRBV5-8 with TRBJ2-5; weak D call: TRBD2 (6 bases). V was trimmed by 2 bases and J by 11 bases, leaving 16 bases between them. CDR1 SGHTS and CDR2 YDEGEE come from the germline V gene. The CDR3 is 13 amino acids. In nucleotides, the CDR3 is TGTGCCAGCAGCTTCGACGGGAGCTATGAGCAGTACTTC. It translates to CASSFDGSYEQYF.

The CDR3 spells CASSYSQGLLNTEAFF. CDR3 nucleotides: TGTGCCAGCAGTTACTCCCAGGGACTCTTGAACACTGAAGCTTTCTTT. The chain employs TRBV6-5 and TRBJ1-1; weak D call: TRBD1 (5 bases). The CDR3 is 16 amino acids. V was clipped by 0 bases and J by 0 bases, with 11 bases between them. The germline gives CDR1 MNHEY, CDR2 SVGAGI.

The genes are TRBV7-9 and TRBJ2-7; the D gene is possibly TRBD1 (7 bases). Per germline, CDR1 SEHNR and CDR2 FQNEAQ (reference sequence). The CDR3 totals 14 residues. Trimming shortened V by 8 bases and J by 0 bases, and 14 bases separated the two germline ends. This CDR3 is CASRPQGGSYEQYF. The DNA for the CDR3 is TGTGCCAGCCGACCTCAGGGGGGCTCCTACGAGCAGTACTTC.

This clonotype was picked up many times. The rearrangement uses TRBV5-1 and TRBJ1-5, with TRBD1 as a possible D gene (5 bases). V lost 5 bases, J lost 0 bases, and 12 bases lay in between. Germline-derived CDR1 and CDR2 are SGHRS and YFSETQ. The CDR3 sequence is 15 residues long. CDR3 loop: CASSPTDISNQPQHF. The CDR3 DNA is TGCGCCAGCAGTCCGACAGATATTAGCAATCAGCCCCAGCATTTT.

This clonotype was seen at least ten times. The CDR3 spells CASIRSGGREQPQHF. Here the CDR3 DNA reads TGTGCCAGCATTCGGTCGGGGGGAAGAGAACAGCCCCAGCATTTT. This chain uses TRBV28 with TRBJ1-5; maybe TRBD1 (5 bases). The CDR3 is 15 residues long. Trimming removed 7 bases at V and 7 bases at J, with 20 bases between. Germline V lookup: CDR1 MDHEN, CDR2 SYDVKM. Based on the CDR3 plus reference TRBV28 and TRBJ1-5, the full variable domain is DVKVTQSSRYLVKRTGEKVFLECVQDMDHENMFWYRQDPGLGLRLIYFSYDVKMKEKGDIPEGYSVSREKKERFSLILESASTNQTSMYLCASIRSGGREQPQHFGDGTRLSIL.

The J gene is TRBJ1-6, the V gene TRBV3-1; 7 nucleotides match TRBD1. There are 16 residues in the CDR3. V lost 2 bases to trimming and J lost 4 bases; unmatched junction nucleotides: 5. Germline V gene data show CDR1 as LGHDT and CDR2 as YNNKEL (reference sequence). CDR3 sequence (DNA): TGTGCCAGCAGCCAACGGGGGACAGTGTATAATTCACCCCTCCACTTT. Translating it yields CASSQRGTVYNSPLHF.

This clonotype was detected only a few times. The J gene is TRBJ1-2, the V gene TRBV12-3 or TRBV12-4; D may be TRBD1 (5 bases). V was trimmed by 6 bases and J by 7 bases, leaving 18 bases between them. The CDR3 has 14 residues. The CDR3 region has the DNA TGTGCCAGCAGCCGCGGTATGGACAATCGTGGCTACACCTTC. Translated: CASSRGMDNRGYTF.

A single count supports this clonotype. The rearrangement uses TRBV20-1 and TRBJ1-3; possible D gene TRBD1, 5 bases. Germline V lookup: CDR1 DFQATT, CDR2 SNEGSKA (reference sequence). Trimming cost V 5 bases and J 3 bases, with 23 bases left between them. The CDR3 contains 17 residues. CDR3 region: CSAERGAQSGFGNTIYF. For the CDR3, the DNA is TGCAGTGCTGAACGGGGCGCTCAATCCGGTTTTGGAAACACCATATATTTT.